This T cell receptor (beta chain) was captured by sequencing in a study of T cells in Graves' hyperthyroidism and ophthalmopathy (dated by TCRdb to between 2018 and 2020). Broadly, across the study: Peripheral blood samples were taken at initial diagnosis, before any treatment was given. To identify TCR V-J signatures that set the groups apart, the researchers used a discovery cohort of roughly 100 patients, made up of some 41 with Graves' ophthalmopathy and some 55 with stable Graves' hyperthyroidism. An independent validation cohort of 18 to 20 hyperthyroidism patients and 17 patients who later progressed to ophthalmopathy tested prospective prediction of ophthalmopathy. For training and testing, the 80 to 100 patients in the discovery cohort were randomly divided in a 7:3 ratio. In addition, the study compared T-cell repertoires in thyroid tissue and in blood from several Graves' hyperthyroidism patients. After blood sampling, hyperthyroidism patients were treated with methimazole at a starting dose of 30 mg daily, and ophthalmopathy patients were treated with high-dose intravenous methylprednisolone. According to the paper, TCR Vbeta CDR3 sequencing was carried out on approximately 140 peripheral blood samples, which came from approximately 43 ophthalmopathy, 70 to 80 hyperthyroidism and approximately 17 progressor patients.

Hyperthyroidism patients were newly diagnosed, with disease duration under 2 months, and aged 18 to 65 years. Any patient with an uncontrolled infection, another autoimmune disease, pregnancy or lactation was excluded. Diagnoses were established on the basis of clinical symptoms, serum thyroxine and TRAb, thyroid ultrasound, and orbital computed tomography. Blood from progressor patients was collected at the time of first diagnosis with hyperthyroidism, before any ophthalmopathy symptoms had appeared. PBMCs were separated from over 9 ml of fresh peripheral blood using Ficoll-Paque density gradient centrifugation. Progressor patients were defined as those initially diagnosed with Graves' hyperthyroidism in whom ophthalmopathy developed during follow-up. Total RNA was extracted with Trizol reagent, and quality was checked on an Agilent 2100 Bioanalyzer. Study-level results and caveats: During validation, the model predicted progression to ophthalmopathy a median of approximately 7 months ahead of onset, with 70.59% sensitivity and 72.22% specificity. Most expanded thyroid clonotypes (frequency above 0.001) were also found in blood, which suggests that blood repertoires may mirror thyroid immune responses. In cross-validation, a model built on a 13 V-J signature told ophthalmopathy apart from stable hyperthyroidism with approximately 90% sensitivity and about 81% specificity, and in testing the same model reached 80%/75%. Sample size was not statistically predetermined, and investigators were not blinded to group allocation.

From a lookup of the germline V gene (reference sequence), CDR1 and CDR2 are LNHDA and SQIVND. Trimming takes 5 bases off V and 8 bases off J; junction bases not matched to a gene: 14. The CDR3 numbers 16 residues from cysteine through phenylalanine. CDR3 DNA only is kept here, 48 bases in frame from base 1. This clonotype was seen more than once but under ten times. Its specific antigen is unknown. No much larger clonotype is one base removed from it; base qualities were not supplied. The TCR beta CDR3 regions were amplified from the RNA transcripts. The TCR CDR3 was subjected to a first round of RT-PCR using the HTBI primer set and the Qiagen OneStep RT-PCR kit. The libraries were constructed in a second round of multiplex PCR and then size-selected and purified. Paired-end sequencing of the libraries was performed with 100 bp reads on an Illumina HiSeq2000. The authors' analysis ran thus. SOAPnuke was used to process the raw data, throwing out any read that contained adapters or uncalled bases, had a mean Phred below 15, or lacked an exact constant-primer or identifier match. COPE v1.2.5 was used to merge high-quality paired reads, and clonotypes were defined as unique nucleotide sequences. Clonotypes were aligned to IMGT TRBV, TRBD and TRBJ reference segments using MiTCR v1.1. Only V-J combinations with frequency above 0.0001, covering approximately 99% of repertoires, were analysed. The TCS score was defined as F50 (clonal expansion) divided by E x V (chaos), with BLOSUM62-based TCRdist calculated between CDR3 peptides within each V-J. Welch's t-statistics and random forest reduced 514 V-J features to roughly 13, which were used in a naive Bayes classifier (R e1071). Clones were called with MiXCR by TCRdb after fastp trimmed the public reads at Q25, and only in-frame beta chains were retained. Each entry is one CDR3 protein sequence, shown with its most common DNA and genes. For this entry, the V and J calls and clone size follow TCRdb and not the study's own pipeline. The sample profile shows about 290,000 distinct CDR3 sequences; approximately 12% of them were found once. The ten largest clones take up 6% to 8% of the sample.

The sample comprised blood. The TCR comes from a woman younger than 45 with Graves' hyperthyroidism that later progressed to Graves' ophthalmopathy. The rearrangement joined TRBV19 to TRBJ2-7; 11 middle bases align to TRBD1. The nucleotide sequence reads as follows: TGTGCCAGTAGTGCCGACCCCCTGGACAGGGGGCATAAGCAGTACTTC. This yields the protein CASSADPLDRGHKQYF.